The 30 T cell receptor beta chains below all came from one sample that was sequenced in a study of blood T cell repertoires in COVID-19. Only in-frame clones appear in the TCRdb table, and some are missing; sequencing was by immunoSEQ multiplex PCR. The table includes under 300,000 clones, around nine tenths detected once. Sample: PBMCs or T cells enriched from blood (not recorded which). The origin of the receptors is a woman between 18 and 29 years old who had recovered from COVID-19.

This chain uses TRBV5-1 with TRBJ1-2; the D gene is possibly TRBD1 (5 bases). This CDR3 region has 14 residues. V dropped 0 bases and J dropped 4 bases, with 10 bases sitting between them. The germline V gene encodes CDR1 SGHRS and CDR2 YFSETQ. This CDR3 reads CASSLATGGYGYTF. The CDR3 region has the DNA TGCGCCAGCAGCTTGGCCACAGGTGGCTATGGCTACACCTTC.

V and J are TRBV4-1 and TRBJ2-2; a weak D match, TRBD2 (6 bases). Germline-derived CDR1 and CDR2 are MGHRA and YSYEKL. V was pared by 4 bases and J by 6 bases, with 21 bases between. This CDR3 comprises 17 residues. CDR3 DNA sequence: TGCGCCAGCAGCCCGACCCTTACGAGACTAGTTGCCGGGGAGCTGTTTTTT. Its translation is CASSPTLTRLVAGELFF.

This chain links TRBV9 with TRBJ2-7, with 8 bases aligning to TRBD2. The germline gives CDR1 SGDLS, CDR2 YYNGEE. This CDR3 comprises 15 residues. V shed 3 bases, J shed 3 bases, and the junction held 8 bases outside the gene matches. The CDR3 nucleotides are TGTGCCAGCAGCGCCGGGGTTGCGGGGGGCTACGAGCAGTACTTC. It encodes CASSAGVAGGYEQYF.

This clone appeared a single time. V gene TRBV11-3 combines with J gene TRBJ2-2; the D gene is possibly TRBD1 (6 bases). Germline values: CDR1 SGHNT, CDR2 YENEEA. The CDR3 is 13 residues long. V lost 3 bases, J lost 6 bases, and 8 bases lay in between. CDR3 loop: CASSFPGAGELFF. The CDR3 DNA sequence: TGTGCCAGCAGCTTCCCAGGGGCCGGGGAGCTGTTTTTT. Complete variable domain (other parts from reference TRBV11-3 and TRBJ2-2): EAGVVQSPRYKIIEKKQPVAFWCNPISGHNTLYWYLQNLGQGPELLIRYENEEAVDDSQLPKDRFSAERLKGVDSTLKIQPAELGDSAVYLCASSFPGAGELFFGEGSRLTVL.

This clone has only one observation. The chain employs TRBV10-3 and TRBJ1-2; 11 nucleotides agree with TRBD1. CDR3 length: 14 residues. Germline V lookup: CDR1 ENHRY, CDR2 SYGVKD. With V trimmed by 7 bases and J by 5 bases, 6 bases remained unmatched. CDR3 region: CAIKEGDRGYGYTF. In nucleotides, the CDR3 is TGTGCCATCAAGGAAGGGGACAGGGGGTATGGCTACACCTTC.

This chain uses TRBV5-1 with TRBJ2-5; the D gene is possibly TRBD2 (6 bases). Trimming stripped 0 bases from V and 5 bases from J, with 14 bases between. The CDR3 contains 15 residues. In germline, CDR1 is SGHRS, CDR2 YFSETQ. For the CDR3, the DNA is TGCGCCAGCAGCTTGGTCCCCGGAGCGGGCGAGACCCAGTACTTC. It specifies CASSLVPGAGETQYF.

The CDR3 sequence: CASSRGQGSYEQYF. The CDR3 bases are TGTGCCAGCAGTCGCGGACAGGGATCCTACGAGCAGTACTTC. This rearrangement joins TRBV6-5 to TRBJ2-7; 8 bases map to TRBD1. This CDR3 has 14 residues. Germline CDR1 and CDR2: MNHEY and SVGAGI. V dropped 5 bases and J dropped 1; count of bases not matched to a gene: 4.

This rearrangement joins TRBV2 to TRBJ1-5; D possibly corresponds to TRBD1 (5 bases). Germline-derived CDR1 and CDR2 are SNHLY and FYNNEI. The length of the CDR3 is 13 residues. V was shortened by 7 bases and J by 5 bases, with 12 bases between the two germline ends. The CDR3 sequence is CASTGERDQPQHF. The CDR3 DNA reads TGTGCCAGCACGGGGGAGCGGGATCAGCCCCAGCATTTT.

In DNA, the CDR3 is TGTGCCAGCAGCCAGACAGGGACCACCTACGAGCAGTACTTC. Its protein is CASSQTGTTYEQYF. The chain has TRBV7-8 and TRBJ2-7, with 7 bases lining up with TRBD1. Trimming took 5 bases from V and 2 from J; bases not matched to a gene: 6. The CDR3 totals 14 residues. Germline assignment: CDR1 SGHVS and CDR2 FQNEAQ.

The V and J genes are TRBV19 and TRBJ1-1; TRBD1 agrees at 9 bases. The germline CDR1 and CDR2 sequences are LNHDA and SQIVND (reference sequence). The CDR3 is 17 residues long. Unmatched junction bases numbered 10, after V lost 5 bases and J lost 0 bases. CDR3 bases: TGTGCCAGTAGTCTCTACGGGACAGGGAGTCTGAACACTGAAGCTTTCTTT. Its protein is CASSLYGTGSLNTEAFF.

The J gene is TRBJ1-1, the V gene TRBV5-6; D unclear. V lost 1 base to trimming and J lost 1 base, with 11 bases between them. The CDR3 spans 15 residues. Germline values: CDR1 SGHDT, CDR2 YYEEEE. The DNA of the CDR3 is TGTGCCAGCAGCTTGTCCCCACAGCCGAACACTGAAGCTTTCTTT. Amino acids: CASSLSPQPNTEAFF.

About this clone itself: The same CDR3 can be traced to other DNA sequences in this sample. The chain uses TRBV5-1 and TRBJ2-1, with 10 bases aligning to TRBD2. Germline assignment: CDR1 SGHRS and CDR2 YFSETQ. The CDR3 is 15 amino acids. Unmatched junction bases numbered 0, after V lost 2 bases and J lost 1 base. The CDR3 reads CASSFSGGSYNEQFF. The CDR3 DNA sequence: TGCGCCAGCAGCTTTAGCGGGGGGTCCTACAATGAGCAGTTCTTC.

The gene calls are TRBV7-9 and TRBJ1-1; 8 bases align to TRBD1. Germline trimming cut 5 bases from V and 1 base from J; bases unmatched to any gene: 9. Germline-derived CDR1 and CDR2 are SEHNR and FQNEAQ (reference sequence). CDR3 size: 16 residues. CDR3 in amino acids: CASSRGQEAPNTEAFF. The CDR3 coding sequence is TGTGCCAGCAGCCGGGGACAGGAGGCACCGAACACTGAAGCTTTCTTT.

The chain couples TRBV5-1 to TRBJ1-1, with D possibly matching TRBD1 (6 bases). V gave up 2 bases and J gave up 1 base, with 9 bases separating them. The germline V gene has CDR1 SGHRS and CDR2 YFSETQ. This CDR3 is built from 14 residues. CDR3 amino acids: CASSFGQQNTEAFF. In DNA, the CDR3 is TGCGCCAGCAGCTTCGGACAGCAGAACACTGAAGCTTTCTTT.

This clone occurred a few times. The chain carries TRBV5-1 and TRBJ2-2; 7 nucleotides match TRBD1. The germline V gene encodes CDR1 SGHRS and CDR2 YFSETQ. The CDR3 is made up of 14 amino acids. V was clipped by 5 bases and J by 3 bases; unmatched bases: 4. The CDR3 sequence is CASRVTGDTGELFF. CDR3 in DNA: TGCGCCAGCAGAGTCACAGGGGACACCGGGGAGCTGTTTTTT.

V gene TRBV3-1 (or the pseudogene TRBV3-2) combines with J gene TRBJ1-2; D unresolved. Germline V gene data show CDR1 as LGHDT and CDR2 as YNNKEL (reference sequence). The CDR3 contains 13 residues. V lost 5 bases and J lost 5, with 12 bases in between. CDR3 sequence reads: CASSDNQEYGYTF. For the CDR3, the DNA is TGTGCCAGCAGCGACAATCAGGAATATGGCTACACCTTC.

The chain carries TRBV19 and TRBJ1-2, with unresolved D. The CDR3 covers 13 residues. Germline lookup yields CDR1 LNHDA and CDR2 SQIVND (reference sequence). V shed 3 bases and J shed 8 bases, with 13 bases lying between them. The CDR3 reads CASSIEARYGYTF. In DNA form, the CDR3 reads TGTGCCAGTAGTATCGAGGCTAGGTACGGCTACACCTTC. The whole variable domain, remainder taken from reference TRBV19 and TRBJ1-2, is DGGITQSPKYLFRKEGQNVTLSCEQNLNHDAMYWYRQDPGQGLRLIYYSQIVNDFQKGDIAEGYSVSREKKESFPLTVTSAQKNPTAFYLCASSIEARYGYTFGSGTRLTVV.

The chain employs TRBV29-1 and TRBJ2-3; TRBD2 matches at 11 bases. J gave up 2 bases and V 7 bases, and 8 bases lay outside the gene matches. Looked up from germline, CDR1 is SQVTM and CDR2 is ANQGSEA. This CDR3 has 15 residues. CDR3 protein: CSAVSGRALTDTQYF. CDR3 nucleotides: TGCAGCGCCGTTAGCGGGAGGGCCCTCACAGATACGCAGTATTTT.

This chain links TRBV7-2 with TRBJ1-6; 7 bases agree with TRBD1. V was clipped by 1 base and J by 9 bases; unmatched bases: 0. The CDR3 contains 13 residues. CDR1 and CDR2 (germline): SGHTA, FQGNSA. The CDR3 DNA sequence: TGTGCCAGCAGCTTAGGACAGGGTTCACCCCTCCACTTT. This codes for CASSLGQGSPLHF.

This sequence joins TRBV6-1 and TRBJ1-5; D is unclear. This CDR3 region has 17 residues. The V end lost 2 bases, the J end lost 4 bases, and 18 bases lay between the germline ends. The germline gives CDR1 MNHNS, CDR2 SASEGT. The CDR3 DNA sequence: TGTGCCAGCAGTGAAATCGGGTGGCCAGCCAGAAATCAGCCCCAGCATTTT. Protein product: CASSEIGWPARNQPQHF.

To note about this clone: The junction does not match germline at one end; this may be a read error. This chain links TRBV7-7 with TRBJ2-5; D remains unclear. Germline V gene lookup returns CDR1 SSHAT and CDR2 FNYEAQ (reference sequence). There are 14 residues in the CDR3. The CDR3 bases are TGTGCTAGCAGCTTAGGTCCGTACCAAGAGACCCAGTACTTC. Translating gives CASSLGPYQETQYF.

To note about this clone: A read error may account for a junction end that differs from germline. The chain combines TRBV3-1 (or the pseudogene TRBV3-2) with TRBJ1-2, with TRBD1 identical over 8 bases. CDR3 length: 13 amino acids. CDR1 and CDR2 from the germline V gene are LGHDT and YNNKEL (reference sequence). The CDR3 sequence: CASSLTGVRGYTF. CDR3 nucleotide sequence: TGTGCTAGCAGCCTGACAGGGGTTCGTGGCTACACCTTC.

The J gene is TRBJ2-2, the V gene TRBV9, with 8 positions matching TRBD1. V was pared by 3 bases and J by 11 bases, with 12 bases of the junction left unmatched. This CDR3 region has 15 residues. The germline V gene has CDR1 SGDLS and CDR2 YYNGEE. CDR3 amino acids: CASSAPGQAIAELFF. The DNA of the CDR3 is TGTGCCAGCAGCGCCCCGGGACAGGCGATAGCAGAGCTGTTTTTT.

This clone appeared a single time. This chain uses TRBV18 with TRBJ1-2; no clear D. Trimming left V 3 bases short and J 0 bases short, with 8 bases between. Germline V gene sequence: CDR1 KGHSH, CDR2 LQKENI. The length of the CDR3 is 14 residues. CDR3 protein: CASSPSSSNYGYTF. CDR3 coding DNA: TGTGCCAGCTCACCTAGTAGTTCTAACTATGGCTACACCTTC.

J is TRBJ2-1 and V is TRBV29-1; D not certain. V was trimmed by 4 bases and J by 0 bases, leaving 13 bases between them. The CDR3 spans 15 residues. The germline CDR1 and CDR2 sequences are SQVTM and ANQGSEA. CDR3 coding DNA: TGCAGCGTTGCCCAGCGACTCGGCTCCTACAATGAGCAGTTCTTC. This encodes CSVAQRLGSYNEQFF.

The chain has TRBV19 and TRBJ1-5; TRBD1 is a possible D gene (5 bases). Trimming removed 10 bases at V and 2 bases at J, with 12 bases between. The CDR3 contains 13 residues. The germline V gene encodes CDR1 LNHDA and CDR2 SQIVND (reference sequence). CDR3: CATQGQGNQPQHF. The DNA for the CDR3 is TGTGCCACCCAGGGTCAAGGCAATCAGCCCCAGCATTTT. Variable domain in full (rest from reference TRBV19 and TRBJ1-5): DGGITQSPKYLFRKEGQNVTLSCEQNLNHDAMYWYRQDPGQGLRLIYYSQIVNDFQKGDIAEGYSVSREKKESFPLTVTSAQKNPTAFYLCATQGQGNQPQHFGDGTRLSIL.

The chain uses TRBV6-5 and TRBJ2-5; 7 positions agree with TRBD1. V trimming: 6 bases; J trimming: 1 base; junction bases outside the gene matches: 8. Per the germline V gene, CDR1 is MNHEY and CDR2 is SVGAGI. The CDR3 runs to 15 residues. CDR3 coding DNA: TGTGCCAGCAGCCCCGGGACAGAAATCCAAGAGACCCAGTACTTC. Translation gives CASSPGTEIQETQYF.

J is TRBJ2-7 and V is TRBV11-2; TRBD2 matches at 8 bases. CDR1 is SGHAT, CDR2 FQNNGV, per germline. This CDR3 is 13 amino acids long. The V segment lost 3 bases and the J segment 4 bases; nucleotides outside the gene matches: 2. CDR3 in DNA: TGTGCCAGCAGCTTCGGGACTAGATACGAGCAGTACTTC. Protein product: CASSFGTRYEQYF.

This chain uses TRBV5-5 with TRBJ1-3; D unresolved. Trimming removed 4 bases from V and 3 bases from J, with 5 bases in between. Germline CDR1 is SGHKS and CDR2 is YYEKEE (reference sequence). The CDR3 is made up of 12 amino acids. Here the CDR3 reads CASSGRGNTIYF. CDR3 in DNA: TGTGCCAGCAGCGGGCGTGGAAACACCATATATTTT.

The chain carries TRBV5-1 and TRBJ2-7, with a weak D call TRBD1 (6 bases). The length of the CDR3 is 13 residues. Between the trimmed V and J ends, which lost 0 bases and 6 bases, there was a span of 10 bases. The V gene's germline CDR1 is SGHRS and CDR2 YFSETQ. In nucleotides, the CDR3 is TGCGCCAGCAGCTTGGCTTCCAGGGGCGAGCAGTACTTC. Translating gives CASSLASRGEQYF.